Presented here are 8 T cell receptor beta chains from one specimen sequenced in a study of human T cells and chemical hapten exposure. The time point is: patch test 1, 2 weeks after DPC sensitization. Treatment specified: therapeutic diphenylcyclopropenone sensitization with weekly scalp DPC. TCRdb reanalysed the RACE reads using MiXCR and keeps one entry per CDR3 protein. The sample carries around 150,000 distinct CDR3 sequences, about 14% recorded once. Sequencing used whole blood, obtained in connection with sensitization to the hapten diphenylcyclopropenone (DPC). These receptors were collected from a woman in her 30s with alopecia areata. Some clones in this sample may be carry-over from other donors' samples.

V and J are TRBV12-3 or TRBV12-4 and TRBJ1-1; tentatively, D is TRBD1 (5 bases). V lost 4 bases and J 8 bases, leaving 17 bases between the germline ends. This CDR3 comprises 14 residues. Here the CDR3 reads CASSSGLELGEAFF. CDR3 DNA sequence: TGTGCCAGCAGTTCGGGACTCGAGTTGGGGGAAGCTTTCTTT.

Only a few counts were recorded for this clonotype. The chain couples TRBV11-2 to TRBJ2-1; 12 bases line up with TRBD2. The junction had 3 bases not matched to a gene; V was cut back by 1 base and J by 2 bases. The germline V gene encodes CDR1 SGHAT and CDR2 FQNNGV. The CDR3 runs to 17 residues. CDR3 protein: CASSLVLAGGAYNEQFF. CDR3 nucleotides: TGTGCCAGCAGCTTAGTACTAGCGGGGGGAGCCTACAATGAGCAGTTCTTC.

This clonotype was seen ten or more times. The rearrangement links TRBV7-2 to TRBJ1-4, with 8 bases aligning to TRBD1. The CDR3 has 15 residues. Germline CDR1 and CDR2: SGHTA and FQGNSA. V lost 1 base and J lost 8; bases outside the gene matches: 6. CDR3 nucleotides: TGTGCCAGCAGCTTAGGGACAGGGAGGGAGGAAAAACTGTTTTTT. Translated, it gives CASSLGTGREEKLFF.

At least ten counts were recorded for this clonotype. The genes are TRBV7-3 and TRBJ2-3; the D is unclear. CDR1 is SGHTA and CDR2 is FQGTGA in the germline V gene. The V end was cut by 4 bases, the J end by 0 bases, with 5 bases between. The CDR3 covers 13 residues. CDR3 in amino acids: CASSSLSTDTQYF. The DNA of the CDR3 is TGTGCCAGCAGCTCCCTGAGCACAGATACGCAGTATTTT.

In this sample, this clonotype turned up many times. The rearrangement joins TRBV15 to TRBJ1-5, with D tentatively TRBD1 (5 bases). The CDR3 runs to 15 residues. V lost 0 bases, J lost 7 bases, and 13 bases lay in between. Germline CDR1 and CDR2: LNHNV and YYDKDF (reference sequence). This chain's CDR3 is CATSRESRAWQPQHF. The CDR3 DNA reads as TGTGCCACCAGCAGAGAATCCAGGGCTTGGCAGCCCCAGCATTTT.

This clonotype was seen at least ten times. DNA of the CDR3: TGTGCCAGCAGCCCCATGTTGGGGGTTGACTATGGCTACACCTTC. Translating gives CASSPMLGVDYGYTF. The V and J genes are TRBV3-1 and TRBJ1-2; possibly TRBD1 for D (5 bases). Trimming cost V 4 bases and J 3 bases, with 15 bases left between them. This CDR3 has 15 residues. Germline loops: CDR1 LGHDT, CDR2 YNNKEL (reference sequence).

The gene calls are TRBV29-1 and TRBJ1-1; the D is unclear. Trimming pared 5 bases from V and 8 bases from J, leaving 12 bases between. Germline CDR1 reads SQVTM; CDR2 reads ANQGSEA. The CDR3 consists of 11 residues. CDR3 region: CSVMPGIEAFF. CDR3 nucleotides: TGCAGCGTTATGCCAGGTATAGAAGCTTTCTTT. The full variable domain, its missing parts supplied by reference TRBV29-1 and TRBJ1-1, is SAVISQKPSRDICQRGTSLTIQCQVDSQVTMMFWYRQQPGQSLTLIATANQGSEATYESGFVIDKFPISRPNLTFSTLTVSNMSPEDSSIYLCSVMPGIEAFFGQGTRLTVV.

There are many counts of this clonotype. The chain recombines TRBV6-5 with TRBJ1-2; 7 bases are a match to TRBD1. Germline V gene data show CDR1 as MNHEY and CDR2 as SVGAGI. The CDR3 has 14 residues. V trimming: 7 bases; J trimming: 0 bases; junction bases outside the gene matches: 5. CDR3 DNA: TGTGCCAGCACCGTAACAGGGGCTAACTATGGCTACACCTTC. Protein sequence: CASTVTGANYGYTF.